This passage covers 27 T cell receptor beta chains from one sample sequenced in a study of control samples from healthy donors and cancer patients. The repertoire was sequenced with immunoSEQ multiplex PCR; TCRdb's copy has only in-frame clones and lacks some. The table shows 150,000 to 200,000 clones, with about 90% occurring only once. The sequencing sample was made of blood. The receptors were gathered from a woman between 35 and 50 years old in good health.

This clone was seen once. The gene calls are TRBV19 and TRBJ1-5, with 7 nucleotides matching TRBD1. The junction had 5 bases not matched to a gene; V was cut back by 5 bases and J by 1 base. CDR1 is LNHDA, CDR2 SQIVND, per germline (reference sequence). This CDR3 comprises 15 residues. The CDR3 is CASSWNRGSNQPQHF. The CDR3, as DNA: TGTGCCAGTAGTTGGAACAGGGGAAGCAATCAGCCCCAGCATTTT.

This rearrangement joins TRBV5-1 to TRBJ1-1; D might be TRBD1 (5 bases). Per germline, CDR1 SGHRS and CDR2 YFSETQ. Trimming took 4 bases from V and 1 from J, leaving 8 bases between them. This CDR3 comprises 13 residues. CDR3: CASSLQENTEAFF. As DNA, the CDR3 is TGCGCCAGCAGCCTACAGGAGAACACTGAAGCTTTCTTT.

The J gene is TRBJ1-4, the V gene TRBV6-5, with D unclear. The V and J ends lost 8 bases and 8 bases respectively, with 12 bases between them. The V gene's germline CDR1 is MNHEY and CDR2 SVGAGI. The CDR3 is made up of 12 amino acids. CDR3 bases: TGTGCCAGCCGACCGACCGGGGAAAAACTGTTTTTT. Translating gives CASRPTGEKLFF.

The CDR3 loop is CASGLAGTTIYF. CDR3 DNA: TGTGCTAGTGGTTTAGCCGGGACAACCATATATTTT. The chain has TRBV12-5 and TRBJ1-3; D perhaps matches TRBD1 (6 bases). The CDR3 is 12 residues long. In germline, CDR1 is LGHNT, CDR2 FRNRAP. The V end was cut by 3 bases, the J end by 10 bases, with 10 bases between. Using reference TRBV12-5 and TRBJ1-3 for the parts outside the CDR3, the full variable domain is DARVTQTPRHKVTEMGQEVTMRCQPILGHNTVFWYRQTMMQGLELLAYFRNRAPLDDSGMPKDRFSAEMPDATLATLKIQPSEPRDSAVYFCASGLAGTTIYFGEGSWLTVV.

About this clone itself: Other DNA sequences in this specimen translate into the identical CDR3. This rearrangement joins TRBV7-9 to TRBJ1-1; weak D call: TRBD1 (5 bases). Per the germline V gene, CDR1 is SEHNR and CDR2 is FQNEAQ (reference sequence). Trimming removed 3 bases from V and 1 base from J, with 9 bases in between. The CDR3 totals 14 residues. The chain's CDR3 is CASSFSGGNTEAFF. CDR3 sequence (DNA): TGTGCCAGCAGCTTTTCGGGGGGGAACACTGAAGCTTTCTTT.

The sample holds one count of this clone. This chain links TRBV10-2 with TRBJ2-7; D may be TRBD1 or TRBD2 (5 bases each). V was pared by 0 bases and J by 4 bases, with 7 bases between. Looked up from germline, CDR1 is WSHSY and CDR2 is SAAADI. The CDR3 is 13 residues long. The CDR3 region is CASSESWGYEQYF. The CDR3 DNA sequence: TGCGCCAGCAGTGAGTCGTGGGGGTACGAGCAGTACTTC.

The CDR3 is CASSFRDRGTGEQYF. CDR3 DNA sequence: TGTGCCAGCAGCTTCCGGGACAGGGGGACTGGAGAGCAGTACTTC. This sequence joins TRBV4-2 and TRBJ2-7, with TRBD1 matching 11 bases. V dropped 5 bases and J dropped 7; count of bases not matched to a gene: 10. Germline V gives CDR1 LGHNA, CDR2 YNFKEQ. This CDR3 region has 15 residues.

The J gene is TRBJ1-2, the V gene TRBV19; perhaps TRBD1 as D (5 bases). The CDR3 has 14 amino acids. The V end was cut by 4 bases, the J end by 3 bases, with 12 bases between. CDR1 and CDR2 from the germline V gene are LNHDA and SQIVND (reference sequence). The CDR3 reads CASSTLGEDYGYTF. The DNA for the CDR3 is TGTGCCAGTAGTACACTAGGGGAGGACTATGGCTACACCTTC.

The rearrangement links TRBV5-1 to TRBJ1-1, with no clear D. The CDR3 is 14 residues long. Germline CDR1 is SGHRS and CDR2 is YFSETQ. The V end lost 3 bases, the J end lost 3 bases, and 12 bases lay between the germline ends. The DNA for the CDR3 is TGCGCCAGCAGCTCCGTCCTGGGGTACACTGAAGCTTTCTTT. Residues: CASSSVLGYTEAFF.

The rearrangement uses TRBV11-2 and TRBJ2-1; 9 bases are shared with TRBD2. V shed 2 bases and J 0 bases; nucleotides not matched to a gene: 8. Looked up from germline, CDR1 is SGHAT and CDR2 is FQNNGV. The length of the CDR3 is 18 residues. The CDR3 region is CASSLIRTSASSYNEQFF. CDR3 bases: TGTGCCAGCAGCTTAATCCGGACTAGCGCGAGCTCCTACAATGAGCAGTTCTTC.

The CDR3 region has the DNA TGTGCCAGCAGCGTAGGTTTAAGACGTGAGCAGTACTTC. This translates into CASSVGLRREQYF. This chain connects TRBV9 to TRBJ2-7, with D uncertain. From germline, CDR1 is SGDLS and CDR2 YYNGEE. V lost 0 bases to trimming and J lost 7 bases, with 11 bases between them. The length of the CDR3 is 13 residues.

The V call is TRBV12-3 or TRBV12-4, the J call TRBJ1-5, with no clear D. V lost 3 bases to trimming and J lost 4 bases, with 7 bases between them. This CDR3 region has 13 residues. The CDR3, as DNA: TGTGCCAGCAGTTTCCCCGCAAATCAGCCCCAGCATTTT. It encodes CASSFPANQPQHF.

This clone was seen once. The chain is built from TRBV6-6 and TRBJ2-5; TRBD1 agrees at 7 bases. The germline CDR1 and CDR2 sequences are MNHNY and SVGAGI (reference sequence). J lost 0 bases, V lost 5 bases, and 15 bases had no gene match. This CDR3 is built from 18 residues. The CDR3 DNA is TGTGCCAGCAGTCAGTGTTGGATACAGGGGTGCGACCAAGAGACCCAGTACTTC. Translation: CASSQCWIQGCDQETQYF.

V and J are TRBV5-1 and TRBJ1-4; possibly TRBD1 for D (5 bases). CDR1 is SGHRS and CDR2 is YFSETQ in the germline V gene. CDR3 length: 15 amino acids. V dropped 4 bases and J dropped 0 bases, with 10 bases sitting between them. The CDR3 protein is CASSEGHATNEKLFF. The CDR3 coding sequence is TGCGCCAGCAGCGAAGGACATGCAACTAATGAAAAACTGTTTTTT.

The CDR3 protein is CASSPQGAETQYF. Here the CDR3 DNA reads TGTGCCAGCAGCCCCCAGGGGGCGGAGACCCAGTACTTC. The V and J genes are TRBV7-3 and TRBJ2-5, with TRBD1 matching 8 bases. Trimming took 5 bases from V and 5 from J; bases not matched to a gene: 4. The CDR3 sequence is 13 residues long. Per germline, CDR1 SGHTA and CDR2 FQGTGA.

The chain uses TRBV6-6 and TRBJ1-1; 7 bases line up with TRBD1. V was clipped by 5 bases and J by 5 bases; unmatched bases: 2. Germline V CDR1 and CDR2: MNHNY, SVGAGI (reference sequence). The CDR3 sequence is 12 residues long. The CDR3, as DNA: TGTGCCAGCAGTCCAGGGGGAACTGAAGCTTTCTTT. Protein: CASSPGGTEAFF.

V and J are TRBV19 and TRBJ1-1; 7 bases agree with TRBD1. The CDR3 spans 15 residues. Germline assignment: CDR1 LNHDA and CDR2 SQIVND (reference sequence). V shed 3 bases and J 3 bases; nucleotides not matched to a gene: 7. CDR3 sequence reads: CASSIGRGTHTEAFF. The CDR3 bases are TGTGCCAGTAGTATCGGCAGGGGGACCCACACTGAAGCTTTCTTT.

V usage is TRBV6-4 and J usage is TRBJ2-1; tentative D call: TRBD2 (7 bases). Trimming removed 4 bases at V and 8 bases at J, with 21 bases between. This CDR3 region has 16 residues. Germline V gene data show CDR1 as MRHNA and CDR2 as SNTAGT. CDR3 sequence: CASSVDRGATFYEQFF. The DNA of the CDR3 is TGTGCCAGCAGTGTGGACCGGGGGGCCACTTTCTATGAGCAGTTCTTC.

This clone was observed a few times. V and J are TRBV3-1 (or the pseudogene TRBV3-2) and TRBJ1-1; 7 bases agree with TRBD1. The CDR3 covers 16 residues. Germline CDR1 and CDR2: LGHDT and YNNKEL (reference sequence). V dropped 0 bases and J dropped 3; count of bases not matched to a gene: 7. The DNA for the CDR3 is TGTGCCAGCAGCCAAGAAAGGGGGCGTTGGGACACTGAAGCTTTCTTT. Its translation: CASSQERGRWDTEAFF.

The chain has TRBV19 and TRBJ1-2; D is possibly TRBD1 (6 bases). The CDR3 extends over 14 amino acids. The V gene lost 5 bases and the J gene lost 7 bases, with 17 bases spanning the gap. The germline V gene has CDR1 LNHDA and CDR2 SQIVND (reference sequence). CDR3 region: CASSPGQQSPGYTF. The DNA for the CDR3 is TGTGCCAGTAGTCCCGGACAGCAGTCGCCTGGCTACACCTTC. Drawing the rest from reference TRBV19 and TRBJ1-2, the complete variable domain is DGGITQSPKYLFRKEGQNVTLSCEQNLNHDAMYWYRQDPGQGLRLIYYSQIVNDFQKGDIAEGYSVSREKKESFPLTVTSAQKNPTAFYLCASSPGQQSPGYTFGSGTRLTVV.

This chain connects TRBV19 to TRBJ1-1; no definite D call. Germline CDR1 LNHDA, CDR2 SQIVND (reference sequence). Trimming removed 10 bases from V and 6 bases from J, with 12 bases in between. The CDR3 consists of 11 residues. The CDR3 loop reads CATQSYSEAFF. As DNA, the CDR3 is TGTGCCACCCAATCCTATTCTGAAGCTTTCTTT.

The chain combines TRBV4-1 with TRBJ1-3; the D is unclear. The CDR3 length is 16 residues. Trimming took 0 bases from V and 1 from J, leaving 10 bases between them. Germline V gene lookup returns CDR1 MGHRA and CDR2 YSYEKL. CDR3 region: CASSQEGSLSGNTIYF. DNA for the CDR3: TGCGCCAGCAGCCAAGAAGGGAGTCTTTCTGGAAACACCATATATTTT.

V usage is TRBV11-2 and J usage is TRBJ1-5; unclear D gene. Trimming took 1 base from V and 9 from J, leaving 10 bases between them. CDR3 size: 13 residues. The germline V gene encodes CDR1 SGHAT and CDR2 FQNNGV. The CDR3 nucleotides read TGTGCCAGCAGCTTAGGGGAGGTCGGGCCCCAGCATTTT. Translated: CASSLGEVGPQHF.

The chain couples TRBV25-1 to TRBJ1-5; TRBD1 matches 7 bases. Per germline, CDR1 MGHDK and CDR2 SYGVNS. The CDR3 consists of 13 residues. V shed 4 bases and J 9 bases; nucleotides not matched to a gene: 6. The CDR3 nucleotides read TGTGCCAGCAGTGGGGACAGTTCAGGGCCCCAGCATTTT. Translation: CASSGDSSGPQHF. Combining the CDR3 with reference TRBV25-1 and TRBJ1-5 gives the whole variable domain EADIYQTPRYLVIGTGKKITLECSQTMGHDKMYWYQQDPGMELHLIHYSYGVNSTEKGDLSSESTVSRIRTEHFPLTLESARPSHTSQYLCASSGDSSGPQHFGDGTRLSIL.

V usage is TRBV19 and J usage is TRBJ2-1, with 10 bases lining up with TRBD2. The germline CDR1 and CDR2 sequences are LNHDA and SQIVND (reference sequence). With 6 bases clipped from V and 5 bases from J, the junction kept 7 bases outside the gene matches. The CDR3 length is 15 residues. The CDR3 region has the DNA TGTGCCAGTAGGCAAGCGGGGGGGCCGAACAATGAGCAGTTCTTC. Translation gives CASRQAGGPNNEQFF.

This clone was recorded only once. The V call is TRBV3-1 (or the pseudogene TRBV3-2), the J call TRBJ2-5, with D uncertain. Trimming left V 4 bases short and J 5 bases short, with 14 bases between. Germline V CDR1 and CDR2: LGHDT, YNNKEL (reference sequence). This CDR3 has 14 residues. This CDR3 is CASSPYARFETQYF. The CDR3 DNA reads TGTGCCAGCAGCCCCTACGCACGGTTTGAGACCCAGTACTTC.

The rearrangement links TRBV19 to TRBJ2-4, with D possibly called TRBD1 or TRBD2 (5 bases each). This CDR3 has 15 residues. Deletions cut 5 bases from V and 4 bases from J, with 15 bases between. The germline V gene encodes CDR1 LNHDA and CDR2 SQIVND (reference sequence). This CDR3 is CASSPRDGVKNIQYF. The CDR3, as DNA: TGTGCCAGTAGTCCAAGGGACGGAGTAAAAAACATTCAGTACTTC.